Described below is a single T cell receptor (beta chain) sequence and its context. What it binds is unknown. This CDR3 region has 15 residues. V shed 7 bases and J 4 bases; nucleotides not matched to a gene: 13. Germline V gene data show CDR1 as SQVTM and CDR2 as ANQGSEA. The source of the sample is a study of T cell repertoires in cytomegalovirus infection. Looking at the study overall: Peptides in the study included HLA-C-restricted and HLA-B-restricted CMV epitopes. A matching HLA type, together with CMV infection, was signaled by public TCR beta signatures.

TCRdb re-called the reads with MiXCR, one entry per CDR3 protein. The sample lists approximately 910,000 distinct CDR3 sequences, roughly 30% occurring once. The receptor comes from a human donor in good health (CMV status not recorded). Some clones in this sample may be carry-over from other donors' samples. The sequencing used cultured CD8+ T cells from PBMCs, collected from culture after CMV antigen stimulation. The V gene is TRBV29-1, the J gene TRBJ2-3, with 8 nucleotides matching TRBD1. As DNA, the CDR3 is TGCAGCGCCGAACGGACAGGGAGAGGGGCAGATACGCAGTATTTT. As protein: CSAERTGRGADTQYF.